One sample yielded the 19 T cell receptor beta chains listed below, sequenced in a study of early stage breast cancer tumors. Measured with immunoSEQ multiplex PCR; TCRdb has only the in-frame clones, and not every one. The repertoire includes about 72,000 clones, around 80% of them detected once, and roughly 3.5% sits in the top ten. The sample was blood. The receptors stem from a person between 55 and 69 years old with breast cancer.

This clone was recorded only once. V gene TRBV18 combines with J gene TRBJ2-4; D remains unclear. Germline V lookup: CDR1 KGHSH, CDR2 LQKENI. This CDR3 has 15 residues. V was cut by 3 bases and J by 0 bases, with 9 bases left in between. The CDR3 DNA follows: TGTGCCAGCTCACCCCCCTCGGTAGCCAAAAACATTCAGTACTTC. Translated, it gives CASSPPSVAKNIQYF.

This sequence joins TRBV27 and TRBJ2-2; D possibly corresponds to TRBD1 (5 bases). Trimming left V 7 bases short and J 4 bases short, with 10 bases between. This CDR3 region has 13 residues. Per germline, CDR1 MNHEY and CDR2 SMNVEV (reference sequence). Written as DNA, the CDR3 is TGTGCCAGCAAGTCTGGGGCCACCGGGGAGCTGTTTTTT. This gives the protein CASKSGATGELFF.

CDR3 in DNA: TGTGCCAGCAGCAGCGGGACAGGGGCCAATGAAAAACTGTTTTTT. Residues: CASSSGTGANEKLFF. The chain uses TRBV5-6 and TRBJ1-4, with 10 bases identical to TRBD1. Germline-derived CDR1 and CDR2 are SGHDT and YYEEEE. V was pared by 4 bases and J by 5 bases, with 5 bases of the junction left unmatched. There are 15 residues in the CDR3.

This clone has more than one count but fewer than ten. The chain is built from TRBV4-1 and TRBJ2-5; D possibly matches TRBD1 or TRBD2 (5 bases each). V shed 4 bases and J shed 0 bases, with 9 bases lying between them. Germline CDR1 and CDR2: MGHRA and YSYEKL. This CDR3 region has 14 residues. The CDR3 sequence is CASSPGTYQETQYF. The CDR3 DNA reads TGCGCCAGCAGCCCGGGGACCTACCAAGAGACCCAGTACTTC.

The J gene is TRBJ2-7, the V gene TRBV18; no definite D call. Looked up from germline, CDR1 is KGHSH and CDR2 is LQKENI. This CDR3 comprises 10 residues. V was cut by 4 bases and J by 3 bases, with 1 base left in between. DNA for the CDR3: TGTGCCAGCTCACTCTACGAGCAGTACTTC. This translates into CASSLYEQYF.

The gene calls are TRBV7-3 and TRBJ2-5; D remains unclear. V shed 6 bases and J shed 2 bases, with 22 bases lying between them. Germline values: CDR1 SGHTA, CDR2 FQGTGA. This CDR3 has 17 amino acids. The CDR3 DNA follows: TGTGCCAGCAGTCTAGGGCCGGGCAAAAACTCGCAAGAGACCCAGTACTTC. Amino acids: CASSLGPGKNSQETQYF.

This clone occurred once. This chain uses TRBV2 with TRBJ2-1, with D unclear. Germline loops: CDR1 SNHLY, CDR2 FYNNEI. The V and J ends lost 4 bases and 9 bases respectively, with 10 bases between them. The CDR3 has 12 amino acids. This chain's CDR3 is CASSVMGREQFF. The DNA for the CDR3 is TGTGCCAGCAGTGTAATGGGCCGTGAGCAGTTCTTC. Looking up the rest from reference TRBV2 and TRBJ2-1 gives the full variable domain: EPEVTQTPSHQVTQMGQEVILRCVPISNHLYFYWYRQILGQKVEFLVSFYNNEISEKSEIFDDQFSVERPDGSNFTLKIRSTKLEDSAMYFCASSVMGREQFFGPGTRLTVL.

V and J are TRBV2 and TRBJ2-1, with D possibly matching TRBD2 (7 bases). Germline V CDR1 and CDR2: SNHLY, FYNNEI. The length of the CDR3 is 14 residues. With 5 bases removed from V and 0 bases from J, the gap between germline ends came to 8 bases. CDR3 region: CASSRGGSYNEQFF. The CDR3 DNA reads TGTGCCAGCAGTAGGGGGGGCTCCTACAATGAGCAGTTCTTC.

The rearrangement uses TRBV6-5 and TRBJ1-5; D is ambiguous. This CDR3 is 13 amino acids long. The germline gives CDR1 MNHEY, CDR2 SVGAGI. V lost 7 bases, J lost 7 bases, and 14 bases lay in between. DNA of the CDR3: TGTGCCAGCAACCAACTCGCTGGGCAGCCCCAGCATTTT. Translated: CASNQLAGQPQHF.

V usage is TRBV2 and J usage is TRBJ1-5; tentative D call: TRBD1 (5 bases). Germline CDR1 and CDR2: SNHLY and FYNNEI. V lost 3 bases, J lost 1 base, and 7 bases lay in between. The length of the CDR3 is 14 residues. The CDR3 protein is CASSEWGSNQPQHF. Written as DNA, the CDR3 is TGTGCCAGCAGTGAGTGGGGGAGCAATCAGCCCCAGCATTTT.

This clone was counted between two and nine times. The chain is built from TRBV6-6 and TRBJ2-7; 13 bases line up with TRBD2. This CDR3 has 14 amino acids. The germline CDR1 and CDR2 sequences are MNHNY and SVGAGI (reference sequence). The V segment lost 6 bases and the J segment 7 bases; nucleotides outside the gene matches: 6. CDR3 sequence: CASRPGLAGVEQYF. CDR3 DNA: TGTGCCAGCAGGCCCGGACTAGCGGGGGTTGAGCAGTACTTC.

This clone was observed a handful of times. The CDR3 here is CASSETRQGEGYTF. CDR3 DNA: TGTGCCAGCAGTGAAACACGACAGGGTGAGGGCTACACCTTC. The chain employs TRBV2 and TRBJ1-2; 7 bases match TRBD1. This CDR3 comprises 14 residues. V shed 2 bases and J 8 bases; nucleotides not matched to a gene: 8. Germline V gene lookup returns CDR1 SNHLY and CDR2 FYNNEI.

This clone was seen more than once but under ten times. This chain links TRBV29-1 with TRBJ1-2; 9 bases are shared with TRBD1. V was pared by 5 bases and J by 8 bases, with 9 bases of the junction left unmatched. CDR1 is SQVTM, CDR2 ANQGSEA, per germline. This CDR3 contains 13 residues. This CDR3 is CSVRQGGEMGYTF. The CDR3 nucleotides are TGCAGCGTTAGACAGGGGGGAGAAATGGGCTACACCTTC.

This clone occurred once. The chain employs TRBV30 and TRBJ1-4; D is ambiguous. Germline assignment: CDR1 GTSNPN and CDR2 SVGIG (reference sequence). Trimming removed 6 bases from V and 2 bases from J, with 13 bases in between. The CDR3 has 14 amino acids. Here the CDR3 DNA reads TGTGCCTGCAACCCTCTAGCCACTAATGAAAAACTGTTTTTT. Translating gives CACNPLATNEKLFF.

The rearrangement links TRBV7-2 to TRBJ2-2, with TRBD1 matching 9 bases. V dropped 11 bases and J dropped 6; count of bases not matched to a gene: 10. The CDR3 extends over 14 amino acids. Germline assignment: CDR1 SGHTA and CDR2 FQGNSA. The CDR3 is CAGNRGPAAGELFF. CDR3 nucleotide sequence: TGTGCCGGCAACAGGGGGCCCGCGGCCGGGGAGCTGTTTTTT.

The gene calls are TRBV2 and TRBJ2-2; D might be TRBD1 (6 bases). The germline V gene encodes CDR1 SNHLY and CDR2 FYNNEI. This CDR3 has 13 amino acids. Trimming stripped 7 bases from V and 4 bases from J, with 10 bases between. CDR3 nucleotides: TGTGCCAGCATGAGGGACACCACCGGGGAGCTGTTTTTT. Its protein is CASMRDTTGELFF.

The V and J genes are TRBV6-5 and TRBJ1-4; D gene unclear. Germline assignment: CDR1 MNHEY and CDR2 SVGAGI. V lost 5 bases, J lost 1 base, and 11 bases lay in between. The CDR3 is 15 amino acids. The chain's CDR3 is CASSPSGLTNEKLFF. The CDR3 nucleotides read TGTGCCAGCAGTCCCTCGGGGTTAACTAATGAAAAACTGTTTTTT.

This chain connects TRBV6-6 to TRBJ1-1; 9 bases agree with TRBD1. V shed 6 bases, J shed 5 bases, and the junction held 7 bases outside the gene matches. The germline gives CDR1 MNHNY, CDR2 SVGAGI (reference sequence). The CDR3 totals 14 residues. The CDR3 spells CASSEQGAGTEAFF. CDR3 DNA sequence: TGTGCCAGCAGCGAACAGGGGGCAGGGACTGAAGCTTTCTTT.

This chain connects TRBV7-9 to TRBJ1-3; D unresolved. Germline CDR1 SEHNR, CDR2 FQNEAQ (reference sequence). This CDR3 spans 12 amino acids. V dropped 5 bases and J dropped 4 bases, with 6 bases sitting between them. The CDR3 DNA sequence: TGTGCCAGCAGCCCGGAGGGAAACACCATATATTTT. Its translation: CASSPEGNTIYF.